This TCR beta chain appears in the sequencing data of a study of OX40 agonist ivuxolimab in advanced cancers. Systemic immunosuppression or a history of autoimmune disease excluded patients. Sampling times: baseline, cycle 4 day 1, cycle 7 day 1. The CDR3 consists of 17 residues. Germline V gene sequence: CDR1 SGHNT, CDR2 YENEEA. V trimming: 1 base; J trimming: 4 bases; junction bases outside the gene matches: 7. About this clone itself: Its antigen is not identified.

Study observations and caveats: The study observed clonal expansion of CD4+ and CD8+ blood T cells by week 6 at 0.1 to 3.0 mg/kg. Patients who responded partially at 0.1-3.0 mg/kg showed clonal expansion ranking among the lowest.

TCRdb keeps only in-frame clones here, not all; method: immunoSEQ multiplex PCR. Among approximately 100,000 clones listed, roughly 87% were seen once. The material sequenced was CD4+ or CD8+ T cells sorted from blood, taken in a trial of the OX40 agonist ivuxolimab. The J gene is TRBJ2-3, the V gene TRBV11-3, with 11 bases fitting TRBD1. This receptor was obtained from an adult with an advanced solid tumor such as melanoma, head and neck, liver or kidney cancer. The CDR3 region has the DNA TGTGCCAGCAGCTTAGGTATCTGGGGACAGGGGGCAGATACGCAGTATTTT. Protein sequence: CASSLGIWGQGADTQYF.